This TCR beta chain originates from a study of blood T cell repertoires in COVID-19. In the study's own analysis: Estimates of nucleated cell counts were drawn from the amplification of reference gene primers. Sequencing was performed with immunoSEQ multiplex PCR; in TCRdb, only in-frame clones are kept and a portion is missing. V, J and clone size reflect that table, while D and trimming were determined from the DNA. This sample carries about 200,000 clones, roughly 83% of them seen once, and the ten largest clones take less than 7%. During active infection, Seattle patients enrolled and were then monitored through disease. The CDR3 length is 13 residues. The trim removed 6 bases at V and 5 bases at J, leaving 4 bases unmatched. Germline V gene lookup returns CDR1 SEHNR and CDR2 FQNEAQ (reference sequence).

The chain has TRBV7-9 and TRBJ1-5; TRBD1 matches 7 bases. The specimen was peripheral blood. This TCR was recovered from a woman in her 40s with COVID-19, enrolled during active disease. The CDR3 region is CASRSQGDQPQHF. The CDR3 region has the DNA TGTGCCAGCAGGTCCCAGGGGGATCAGCCCCAGCATTTT.